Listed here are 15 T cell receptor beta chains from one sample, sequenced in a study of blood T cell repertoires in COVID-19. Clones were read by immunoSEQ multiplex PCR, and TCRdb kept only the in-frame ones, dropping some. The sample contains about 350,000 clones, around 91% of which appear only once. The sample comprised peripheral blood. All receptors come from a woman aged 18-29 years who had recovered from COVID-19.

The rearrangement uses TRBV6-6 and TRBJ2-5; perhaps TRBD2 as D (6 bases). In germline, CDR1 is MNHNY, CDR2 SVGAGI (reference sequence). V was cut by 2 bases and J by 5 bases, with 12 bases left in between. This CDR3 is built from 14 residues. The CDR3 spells CASSYGGVSETQYF. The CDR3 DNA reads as TGTGCCAGCAGTTACGGAGGGGTTTCGGAGACCCAGTACTTC.

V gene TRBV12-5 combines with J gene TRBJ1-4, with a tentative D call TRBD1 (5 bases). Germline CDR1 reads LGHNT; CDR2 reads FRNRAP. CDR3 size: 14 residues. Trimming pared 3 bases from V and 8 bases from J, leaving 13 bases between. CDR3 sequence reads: CASGFGGSREKLFF. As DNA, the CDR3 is TGTGCTAGTGGTTTCGGGGGGTCTCGGGAAAAACTGTTTTTT. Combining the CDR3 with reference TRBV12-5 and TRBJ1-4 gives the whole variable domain DARVTQTPRHKVTEMGQEVTMRCQPILGHNTVFWYRQTMMQGLELLAYFRNRAPLDDSGMPKDRFSAEMPDATLATLKIQPSEPRDSAVYFCASGFGGSREKLFFGSGTQLSVL.

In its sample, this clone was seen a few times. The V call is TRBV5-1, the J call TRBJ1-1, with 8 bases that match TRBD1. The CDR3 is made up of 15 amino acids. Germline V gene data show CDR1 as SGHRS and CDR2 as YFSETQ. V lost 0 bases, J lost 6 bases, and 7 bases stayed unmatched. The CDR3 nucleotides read TGCGCCAGCAGCTTGGTGGCCAGGGGGCTTCCTGAAGCTTTCTTT. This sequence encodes CASSLVARGLPEAFF.

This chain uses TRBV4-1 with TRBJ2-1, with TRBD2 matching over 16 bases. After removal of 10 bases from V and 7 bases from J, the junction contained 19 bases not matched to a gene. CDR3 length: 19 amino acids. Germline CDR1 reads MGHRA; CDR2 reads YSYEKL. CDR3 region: CATRPGLAGGPERGNEQFF. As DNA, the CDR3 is TGCGCCACCAGACCGGGACTAGCGGGAGGGCCCGAAAGGGGAAATGAGCAGTTCTTC.

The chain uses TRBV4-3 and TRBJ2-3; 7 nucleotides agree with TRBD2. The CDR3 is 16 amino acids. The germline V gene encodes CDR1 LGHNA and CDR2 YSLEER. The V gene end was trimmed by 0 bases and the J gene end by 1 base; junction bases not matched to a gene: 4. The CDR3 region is CASSQDMGGGTDTQYF. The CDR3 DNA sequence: TGCGCCAGCAGCCAAGACATGGGGGGGGGCACAGATACGCAGTATTTT.

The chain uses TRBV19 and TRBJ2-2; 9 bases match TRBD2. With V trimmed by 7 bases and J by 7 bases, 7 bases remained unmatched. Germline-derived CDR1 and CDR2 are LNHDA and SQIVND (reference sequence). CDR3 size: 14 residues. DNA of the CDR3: TGTGCCAGTAATCAAGCGGGAGGAGGCGGGGAGCTGTTTTTT. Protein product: CASNQAGGGGELFF.

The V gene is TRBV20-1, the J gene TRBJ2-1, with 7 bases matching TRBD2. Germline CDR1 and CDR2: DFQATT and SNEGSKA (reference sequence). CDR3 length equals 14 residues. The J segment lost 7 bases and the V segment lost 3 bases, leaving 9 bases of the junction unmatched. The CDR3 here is CSASSGGPGNEQFF. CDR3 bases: TGCAGTGCTAGTTCGGGAGGTCCGGGGAATGAGCAGTTCTTC.

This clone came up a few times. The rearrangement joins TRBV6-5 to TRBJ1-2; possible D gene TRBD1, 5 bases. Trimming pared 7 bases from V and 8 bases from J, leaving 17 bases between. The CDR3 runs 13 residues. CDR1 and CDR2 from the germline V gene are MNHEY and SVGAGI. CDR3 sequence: CASNQGAQWGYTF. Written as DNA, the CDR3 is TGTGCCAGCAACCAAGGGGCCCAGTGGGGCTACACCTTC.

CDR3 DNA sequence: TGTGCCAGCAGCACGACAGGTTCCCCCCTCAGTACTGAAGCTTTCTTT. It codes for CASSTTGSPLSTEAFF. J is TRBJ1-1 and V is TRBV11-3; D perhaps matches TRBD1 (6 bases). The germline gives CDR1 SGHNT, CDR2 YENEEA. Trimming left V 5 bases short and J 5 bases short, with 21 bases between. The CDR3 covers 16 residues.

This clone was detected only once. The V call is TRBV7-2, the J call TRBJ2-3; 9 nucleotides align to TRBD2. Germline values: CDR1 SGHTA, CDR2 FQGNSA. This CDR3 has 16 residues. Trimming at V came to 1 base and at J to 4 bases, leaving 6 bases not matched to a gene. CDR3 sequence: CASSLVGGRAADTQYF. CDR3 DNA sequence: TGTGCCAGCAGCTTAGTCGGCGGGAGGGCCGCAGATACGCAGTATTTT. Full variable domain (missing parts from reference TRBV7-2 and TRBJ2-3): GAGVSQSPSNKVTEKGKDVELRCDPISGHTALYWYRQSLGQGLEFLIYFQGNSAPDKSGLPSDRFSAERTGGSVSTLTIQRTQQEDSAVYLCASSLVGGRAADTQYFGPGTRLTVL.

In DNA, the CDR3 is TGTGCCAGCAGCCCCGGACAGGTCTATGGCTACACCTTC. Its translation: CASSPGQVYGYTF. This chain uses TRBV7-9 with TRBJ1-2, with 7 bases aligning to TRBD1. V was clipped by 5 bases and J by 4 bases; unmatched bases: 4. Looked up from germline, CDR1 is SEHNR and CDR2 is FQNEAQ (reference sequence). The CDR3 covers 13 residues.

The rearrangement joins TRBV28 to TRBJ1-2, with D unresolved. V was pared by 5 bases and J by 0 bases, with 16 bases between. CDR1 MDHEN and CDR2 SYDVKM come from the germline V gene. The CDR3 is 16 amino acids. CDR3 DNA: TGTGCCAGCAGTCCAATAATGACGGGTCCTAACTATGGCTACACCTTC. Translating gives CASSPIMTGPNYGYTF.

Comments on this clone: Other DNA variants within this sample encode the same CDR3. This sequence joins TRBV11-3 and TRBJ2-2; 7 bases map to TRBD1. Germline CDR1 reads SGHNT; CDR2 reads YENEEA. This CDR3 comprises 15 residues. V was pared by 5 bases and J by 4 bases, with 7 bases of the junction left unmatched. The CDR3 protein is CASSPRQGSTGELFF. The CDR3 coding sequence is TGTGCCAGCAGCCCACGACAGGGTTCCACCGGGGAGCTGTTTTTT.

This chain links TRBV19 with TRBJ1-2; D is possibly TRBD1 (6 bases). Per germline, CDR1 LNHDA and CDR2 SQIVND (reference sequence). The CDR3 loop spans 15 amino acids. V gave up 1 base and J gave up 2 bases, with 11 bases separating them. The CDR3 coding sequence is TGTGCCAGTAGTATAGCGGCGGGGGCCAACTATGGCTACACCTTC. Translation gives CASSIAAGANYGYTF. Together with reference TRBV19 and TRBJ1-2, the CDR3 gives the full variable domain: DGGITQSPKYLFRKEGQNVTLSCEQNLNHDAMYWYRQDPGQGLRLIYYSQIVNDFQKGDIAEGYSVSREKKESFPLTVTSAQKNPTAFYLCASSIAAGANYGYTFGSGTRLTVV.

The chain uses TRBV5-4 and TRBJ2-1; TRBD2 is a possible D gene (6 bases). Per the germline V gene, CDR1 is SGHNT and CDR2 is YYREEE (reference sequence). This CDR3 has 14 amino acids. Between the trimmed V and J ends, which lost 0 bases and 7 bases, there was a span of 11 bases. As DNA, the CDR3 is TGTGCCAGCAGCTTGGTGGGAGGCGGAAATGAGCAGTTCTTC. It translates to CASSLVGGGNEQFF. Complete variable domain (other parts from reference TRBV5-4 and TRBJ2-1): ETGVTQSPTHLIKTRGQQVTLRCSSQSGHNTVSWYQQALGQGPQFIFQYYREEENGRGNFPPRFSGLQFPNYSSELNVNALELDDSALYLCASSLVGGGNEQFFGPGTRLTVL.